This T cell receptor (beta chain) originates from a study of beta chain features in type 1 diabetes. Sequencing targeted expressed TCRB transcripts, as all isolated RNA had been reverse transcribed. The assay was immunoSEQ multiplex PCR, and TCRdb's table has in-frame clones only and misses some. In the table there are about 42,000 clones, roughly 50% of which are singletons. CDR3 length equals 12 residues. Germline-derived CDR1 and CDR2 are GTSNPN and SVGIG (reference sequence). The V end was cut by 4 bases, the J end by 0 bases, with 7 bases between. The genes are TRBV30 and TRBJ2-7, with D possibly being TRBD2 (5 bases). The receptor was isolated from a woman between 25 and 40 years old in good health. The sample was stem cell memory CD4+ T cells from blood. The CDR3 DNA is TGTGCCTGGACCCGGGGCTCCTACGAGCAGTACTTC. It codes for CAWTRGSYEQYF.